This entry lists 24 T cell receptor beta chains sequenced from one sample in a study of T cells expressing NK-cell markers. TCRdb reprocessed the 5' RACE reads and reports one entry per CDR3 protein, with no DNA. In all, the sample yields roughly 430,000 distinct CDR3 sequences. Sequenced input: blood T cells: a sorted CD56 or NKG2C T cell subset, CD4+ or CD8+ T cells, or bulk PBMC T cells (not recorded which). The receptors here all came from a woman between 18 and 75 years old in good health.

The CDR3 spells CASSTPGGTEAFF. The V call is TRBV6-6, the J call TRBJ1-1; absent DNA, TCRdb's TRBD1 call cannot be checked. The CDR3 spans 13 residues. In germline, CDR1 is MNHNY, CDR2 SVGAGI (reference sequence).

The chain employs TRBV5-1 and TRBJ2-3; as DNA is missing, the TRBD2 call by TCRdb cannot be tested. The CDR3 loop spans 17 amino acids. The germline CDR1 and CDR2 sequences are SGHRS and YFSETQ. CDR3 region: CASSLGWRELEVDTQYF.

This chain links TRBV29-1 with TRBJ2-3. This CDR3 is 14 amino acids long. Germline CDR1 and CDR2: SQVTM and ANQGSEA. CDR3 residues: CSVKGSAGTDTQYF.

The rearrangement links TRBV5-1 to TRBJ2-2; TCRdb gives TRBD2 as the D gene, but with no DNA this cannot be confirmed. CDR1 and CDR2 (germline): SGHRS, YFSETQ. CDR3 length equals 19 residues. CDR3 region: CASSFGSGRINANTGELFF.

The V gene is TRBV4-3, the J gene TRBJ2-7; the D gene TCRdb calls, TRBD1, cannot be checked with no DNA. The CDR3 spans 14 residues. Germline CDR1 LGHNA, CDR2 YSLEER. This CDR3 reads CASSMGGRSYEQYF.

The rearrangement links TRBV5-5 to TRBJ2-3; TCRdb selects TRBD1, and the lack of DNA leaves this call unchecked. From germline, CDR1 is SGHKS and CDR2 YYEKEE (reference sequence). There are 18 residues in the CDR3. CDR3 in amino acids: CASTLRSRGAPSTDTQYF.

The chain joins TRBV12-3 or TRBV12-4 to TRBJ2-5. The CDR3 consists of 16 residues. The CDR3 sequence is CASSLKSGSVQETQYF.

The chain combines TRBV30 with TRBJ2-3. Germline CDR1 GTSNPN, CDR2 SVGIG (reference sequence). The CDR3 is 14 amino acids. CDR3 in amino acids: CAWSVRGKSDTQYF.

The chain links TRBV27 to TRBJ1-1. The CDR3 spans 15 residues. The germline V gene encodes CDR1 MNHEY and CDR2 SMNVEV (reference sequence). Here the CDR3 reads CASSFPGGAITEAFF.

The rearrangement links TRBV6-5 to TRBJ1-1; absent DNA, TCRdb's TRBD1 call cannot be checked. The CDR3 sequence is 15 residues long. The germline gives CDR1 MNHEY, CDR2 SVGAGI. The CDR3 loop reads CASSYKRDGNTEAFF.

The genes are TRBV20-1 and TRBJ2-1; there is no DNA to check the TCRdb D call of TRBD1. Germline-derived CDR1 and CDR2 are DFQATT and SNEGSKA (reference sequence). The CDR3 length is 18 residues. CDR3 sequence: CSASRPWGGTGSYNEQFF.

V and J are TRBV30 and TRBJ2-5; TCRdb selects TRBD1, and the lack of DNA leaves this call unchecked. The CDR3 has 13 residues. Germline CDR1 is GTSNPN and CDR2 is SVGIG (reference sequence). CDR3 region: CAWTLGGRETQYF.

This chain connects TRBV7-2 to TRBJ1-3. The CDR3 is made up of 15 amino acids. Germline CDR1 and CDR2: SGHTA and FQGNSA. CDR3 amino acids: CASSSLLASGNTIYF.

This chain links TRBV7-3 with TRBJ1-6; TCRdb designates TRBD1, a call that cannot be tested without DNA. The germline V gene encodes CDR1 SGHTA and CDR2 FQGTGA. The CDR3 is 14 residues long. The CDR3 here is CASSLGRGISPLHF.

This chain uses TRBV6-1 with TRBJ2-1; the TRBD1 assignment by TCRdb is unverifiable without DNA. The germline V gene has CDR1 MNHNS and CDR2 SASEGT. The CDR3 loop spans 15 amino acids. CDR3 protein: CASKFLSGGENEQFF.

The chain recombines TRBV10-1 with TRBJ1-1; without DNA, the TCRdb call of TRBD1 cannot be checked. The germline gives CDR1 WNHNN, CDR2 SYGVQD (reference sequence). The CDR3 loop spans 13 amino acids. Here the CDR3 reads CATSGTTNTEAFF.

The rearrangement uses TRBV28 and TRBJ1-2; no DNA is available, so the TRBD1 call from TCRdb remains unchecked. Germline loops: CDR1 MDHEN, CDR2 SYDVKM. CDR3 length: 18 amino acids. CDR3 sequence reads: CASNQLTGSRPANYGYTF.

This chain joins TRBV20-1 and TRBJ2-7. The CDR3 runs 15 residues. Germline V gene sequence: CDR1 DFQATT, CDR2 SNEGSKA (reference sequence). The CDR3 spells CSASRRTGSSYEQYF.

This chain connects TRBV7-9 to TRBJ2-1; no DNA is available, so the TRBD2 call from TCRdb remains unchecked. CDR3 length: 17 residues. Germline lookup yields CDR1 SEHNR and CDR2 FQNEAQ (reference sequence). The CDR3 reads CASSPPSAGASYNEQFF.

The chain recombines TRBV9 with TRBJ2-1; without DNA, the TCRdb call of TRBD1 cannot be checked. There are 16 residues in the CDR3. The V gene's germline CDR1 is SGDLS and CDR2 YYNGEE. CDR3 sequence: CASSTDPVSSYNEQFF.

The CDR3 sequence is CASSYPLQGFGEKLFF. J is TRBJ1-4 and V is TRBV6-5; without DNA, the TCRdb call of TRBD1 cannot be checked. Germline assignment: CDR1 MNHEY and CDR2 SVGAGI. The CDR3 contains 16 residues.

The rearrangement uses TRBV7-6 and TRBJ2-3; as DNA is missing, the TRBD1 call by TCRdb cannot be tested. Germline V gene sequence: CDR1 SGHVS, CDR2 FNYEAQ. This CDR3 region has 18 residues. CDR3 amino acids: CASSPTTGPRLSTDTQYF.

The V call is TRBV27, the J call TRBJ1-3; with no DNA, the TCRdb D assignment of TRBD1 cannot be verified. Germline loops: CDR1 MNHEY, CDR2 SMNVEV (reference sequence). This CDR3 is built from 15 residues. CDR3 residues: CASSLQGVGGNTIYF.

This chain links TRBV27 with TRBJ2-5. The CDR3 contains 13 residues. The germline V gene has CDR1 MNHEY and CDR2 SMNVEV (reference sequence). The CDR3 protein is CASSSQGRETQYF.